Below, 7 T cell receptor beta chains from the same sample are listed, as sequenced in a study of T cells in localized non-small cell lung cancer. The table came from immunoSEQ multiplex PCR; TCRdb's copy has only in-frame clones and leaves some out. The sample includes about 18,000 clones, roughly four fifths of them seen just once. The starting material was peripheral blood, obtained before any cancer treatment. Receptors were obtained from a male donor at least 60 years old with stage I lung adenocarcinoma.

The genes are TRBV9 and TRBJ1-4, with D unclear. Between the trimmed V and J ends, which lost 5 bases and 0 bases, there was a span of 11 bases. The CDR3 is made up of 15 amino acids. CDR1 is SGDLS, CDR2 YYNGEE, per germline. The CDR3 spells CASSRSAATNEKLFF. The CDR3 DNA sequence: TGTGCCAGCAGTAGAAGTGCCGCAACTAATGAAAAACTGTTTTTT.

The V call is TRBV9, the J call TRBJ2-2, with TRBD2 matching 8 bases. Losses at the gene ends were 3 bases for V and 6 bases for J; bases not matched to a gene: 7. There are 15 residues in the CDR3. The germline CDR1 and CDR2 sequences are SGDLS and YYNGEE. The CDR3 DNA is TGTGCCAGCAGCGCGTGGGGACTAGACCCCGGGGAGCTGTTTTTT. Amino acids: CASSAWGLDPGELFF. The whole variable domain, filled in from reference TRBV9 and TRBJ2-2, reads DSGVTQTPKHLITATGQRVTLRCSPRSGDLSVYWYQQSLDQGLQFLIQYYNGEERAKGNILERFSAQQFPDLHSELNLSSLELGDSALYFCASSAWGLDPGELFFGEGSRLTVL.

The rearrangement links TRBV6-1 to TRBJ1-3; D call uncertain. The CDR3 totals 12 residues. Trimming removed 1 base from V and 7 bases from J, with 5 bases in between. Germline CDR1 is MNHNS and CDR2 is SASEGT. The CDR3 reads CASSEGMNTIYF. The CDR3 DNA is TGTGCCAGCAGTGAAGGGATGAACACCATATATTTT.

This chain connects TRBV4-3 to TRBJ2-2; D gene unclear. Germline V CDR1 and CDR2: LGHNA, YSLEER. The CDR3 sequence is 14 residues long. Trimming left V 3 bases short and J 0 bases short, with 5 bases between. As DNA, the CDR3 is TGCGCCAGCAGCCACGGGTCGAACACCGGGGAGCTGTTTTTT. As protein: CASSHGSNTGELFF.

J is TRBJ1-1 and V is TRBV6-6; tentatively, D is TRBD1 (5 bases). The CDR3 covers 12 residues. Germline V gene sequence: CDR1 MNHNY, CDR2 SVGAGI (reference sequence). Trimming cost V 6 bases and J 6 bases, with 11 bases left between them. The CDR3 sequence: CASSGAGAEAFF. The CDR3 nucleotides are TGTGCCAGCAGCGGGGCGGGGGCTGAAGCTTTCTTT.

The chain links TRBV10-1 to TRBJ2-7; D uncertain. This CDR3 region has 13 residues. From germline, CDR1 is WNHNN and CDR2 SYGVQD (reference sequence). CDR3 nucleotides: TGCGCTACCTCCCCATCCCGGTCCTACGAGCAGTACTTC. Translated: CATSPSRSYEQYF.

The V and J genes are TRBV30 and TRBJ1-5; D remains ambiguous. Germline lookup yields CDR1 GTSNPN and CDR2 SVGIG (reference sequence). V was clipped by 7 bases and J by 0 bases, with 10 bases between them. This CDR3 spans 13 amino acids. CDR3 residues: CAYTQNSNQPQHF. CDR3 DNA: TGTGCCTACACCCAAAATAGCAATCAGCCCCAGCATTTT.